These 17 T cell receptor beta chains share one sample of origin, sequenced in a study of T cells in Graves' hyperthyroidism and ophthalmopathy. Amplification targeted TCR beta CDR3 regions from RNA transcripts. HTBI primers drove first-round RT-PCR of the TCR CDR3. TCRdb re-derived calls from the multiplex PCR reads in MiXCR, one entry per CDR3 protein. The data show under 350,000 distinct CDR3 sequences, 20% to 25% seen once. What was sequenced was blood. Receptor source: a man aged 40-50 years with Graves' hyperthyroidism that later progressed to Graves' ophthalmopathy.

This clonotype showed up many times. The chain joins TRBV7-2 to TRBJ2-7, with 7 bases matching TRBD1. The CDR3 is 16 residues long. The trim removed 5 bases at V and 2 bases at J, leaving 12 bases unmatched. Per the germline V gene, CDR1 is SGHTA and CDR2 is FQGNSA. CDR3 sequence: CASSPRTGVGPYEQYF. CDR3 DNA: TGTGCCAGCAGCCCCCGAACAGGGGTCGGTCCCTACGAGCAGTACTTC.

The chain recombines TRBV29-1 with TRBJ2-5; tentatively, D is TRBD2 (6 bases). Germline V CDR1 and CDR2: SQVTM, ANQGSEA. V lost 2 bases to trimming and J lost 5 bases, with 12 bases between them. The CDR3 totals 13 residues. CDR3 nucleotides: TGCAGCGTTGAAAGGGCGGAGGGGGAGACCCAGTACTTC. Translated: CSVERAEGETQYF.

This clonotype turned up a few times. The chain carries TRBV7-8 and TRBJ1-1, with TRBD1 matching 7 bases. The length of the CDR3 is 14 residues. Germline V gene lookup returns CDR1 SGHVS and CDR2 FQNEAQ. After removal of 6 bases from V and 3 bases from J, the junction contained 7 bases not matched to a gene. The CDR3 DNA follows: TGTGCCAGCAGGAGGGGGCGGGCCCACACTGAAGCTTTCTTT. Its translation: CASRRGRAHTEAFF.

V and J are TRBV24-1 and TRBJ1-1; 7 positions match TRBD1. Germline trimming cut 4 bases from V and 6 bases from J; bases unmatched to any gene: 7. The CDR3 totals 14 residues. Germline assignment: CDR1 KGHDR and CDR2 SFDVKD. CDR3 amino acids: CATSDTGDLAEAFF. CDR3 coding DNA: TGTGCCACCAGTGACACAGGGGATTTGGCTGAAGCTTTCTTT.

This chain's CDR3 is CATSSMGETQYF. CDR3 sequence (DNA): TGTGCCACCAGCTCGATGGGGGAGACCCAGTACTTC. V is TRBV24-1 and J is TRBJ2-5; D unclear. The V and J ends lost 7 bases and 5 bases respectively, with 10 bases between them. Germline CDR1 is KGHDR and CDR2 is SFDVKD. CDR3 length equals 12 residues.

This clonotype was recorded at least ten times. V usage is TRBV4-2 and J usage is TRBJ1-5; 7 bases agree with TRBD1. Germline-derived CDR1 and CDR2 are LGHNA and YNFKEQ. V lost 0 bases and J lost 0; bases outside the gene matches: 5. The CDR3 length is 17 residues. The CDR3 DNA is TGTGCCAGCAGCCAAGATTGGGACAGCTATAGCAATCAGCCCCAGCATTTT. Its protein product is CASSQDWDSYSNQPQHF.

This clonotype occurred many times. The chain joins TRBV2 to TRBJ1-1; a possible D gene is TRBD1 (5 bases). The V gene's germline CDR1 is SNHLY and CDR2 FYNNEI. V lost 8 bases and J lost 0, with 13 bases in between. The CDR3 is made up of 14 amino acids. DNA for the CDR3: TGTGCCAGCCACCGGGGGATCATGAACACTGAAGCTTTCTTT. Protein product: CASHRGIMNTEAFF.

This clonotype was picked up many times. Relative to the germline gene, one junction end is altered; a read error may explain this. This CDR3 is CASSESAGTPLYEQYF. CDR3 DNA sequence: TGTGCCAGCAGTGAGTCGGCGGGGACACCCCTCTACGAGCAGTACTTC. The chain employs TRBV10-3 and TRBJ2-7, with D perhaps matching TRBD1 or TRBD2 (6 bases each). Germline CDR1 is ENHRY and CDR2 is SYGVKD. This CDR3 is 16 amino acids long.

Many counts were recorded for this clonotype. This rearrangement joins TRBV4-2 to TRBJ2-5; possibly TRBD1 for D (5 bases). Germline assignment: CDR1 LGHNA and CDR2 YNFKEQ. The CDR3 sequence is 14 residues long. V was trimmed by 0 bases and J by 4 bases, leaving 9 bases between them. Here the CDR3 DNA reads TGTGCCAGCAGCCAAGAAGGACAAGGAGAGACCCAGTACTTC. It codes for CASSQEGQGETQYF.

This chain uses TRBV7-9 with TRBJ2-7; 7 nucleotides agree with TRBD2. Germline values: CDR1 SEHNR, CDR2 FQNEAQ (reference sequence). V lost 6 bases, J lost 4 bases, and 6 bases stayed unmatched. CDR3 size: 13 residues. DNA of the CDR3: TGTGCCAGCAGGGATTCGGGAGGTTACGAGCAGTACTTC. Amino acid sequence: CASRDSGGYEQYF.

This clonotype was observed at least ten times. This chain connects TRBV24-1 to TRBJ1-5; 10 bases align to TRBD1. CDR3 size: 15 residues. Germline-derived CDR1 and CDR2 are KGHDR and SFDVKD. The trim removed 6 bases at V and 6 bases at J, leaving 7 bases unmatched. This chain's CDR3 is CATSPGQGSTQPQHF. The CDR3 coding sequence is TGTGCCACCAGTCCGGGACAGGGGTCCACTCAGCCCCAGCATTTT.

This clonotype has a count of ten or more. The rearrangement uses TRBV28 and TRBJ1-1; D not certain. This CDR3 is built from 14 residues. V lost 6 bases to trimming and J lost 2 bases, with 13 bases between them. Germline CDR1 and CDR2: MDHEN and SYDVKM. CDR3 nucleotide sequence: TGTGCCAGCAGCCCGACCCCTCTAAACACTGAAGCTTTCTTT. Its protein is CASSPTPLNTEAFF.

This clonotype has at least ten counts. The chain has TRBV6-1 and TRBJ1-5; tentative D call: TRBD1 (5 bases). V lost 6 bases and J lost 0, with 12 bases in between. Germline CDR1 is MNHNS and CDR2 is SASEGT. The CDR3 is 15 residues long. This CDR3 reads CASRATEYSNQPQHF. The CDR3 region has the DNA TGTGCCAGCAGGGCGACAGAATATAGCAATCAGCCCCAGCATTTT.

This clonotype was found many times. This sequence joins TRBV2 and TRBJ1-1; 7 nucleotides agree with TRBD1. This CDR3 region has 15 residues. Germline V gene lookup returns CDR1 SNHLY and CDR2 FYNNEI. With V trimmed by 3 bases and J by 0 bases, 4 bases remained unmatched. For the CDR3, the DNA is TGTGCCAGCAGTGATAGGGGGCTATTGAACACTGAAGCTTTCTTT. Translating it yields CASSDRGLLNTEAFF.

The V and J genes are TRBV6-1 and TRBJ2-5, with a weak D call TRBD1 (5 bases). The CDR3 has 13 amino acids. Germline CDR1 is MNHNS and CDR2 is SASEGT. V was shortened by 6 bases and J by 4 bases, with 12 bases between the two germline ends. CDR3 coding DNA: TGTGCCAGCAGACCTCAGGGTGGAGAGACCCAGTACTTC. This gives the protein CASRPQGGETQYF.

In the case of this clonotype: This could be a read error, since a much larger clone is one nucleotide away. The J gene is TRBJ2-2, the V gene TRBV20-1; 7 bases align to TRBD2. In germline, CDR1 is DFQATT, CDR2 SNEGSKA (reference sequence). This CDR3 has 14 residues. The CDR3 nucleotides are TGCATTGCCAAACCGGGAGGGAACACCGGGGAGCTGTTTTTT. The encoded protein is CIAKPGGNTGELFF.

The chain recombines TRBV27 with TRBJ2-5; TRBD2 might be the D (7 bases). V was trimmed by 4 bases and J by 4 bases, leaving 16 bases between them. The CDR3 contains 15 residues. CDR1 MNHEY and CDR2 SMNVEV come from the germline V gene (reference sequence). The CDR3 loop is CASSSLSGGRETQYF. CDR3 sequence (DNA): TGTGCCAGCAGTTCCCTCTCCGGGGGGCGAGAGACCCAGTACTTC.